This TCR beta chain derives from a study of Ad26.COV2.S vaccination and SARS-CoV-2 variants. The germline V gene has CDR1 GTSNPN and CDR2 SVGIG (reference sequence). V was trimmed by 0 bases and J by 1 base, leaving 4 bases between them. This CDR3 region has 12 residues. Assay used: immunoSEQ multiplex PCR; TCRdb lists only in-frame clones, some missing. The sample yields about 390,000 clones, 80% to 95% seen once. The treatment is: 15 to 20 received Ad26.COV2.S at low or high dose, single or two shots; about 5 received placebo; per-sample allocation not given. Sampling occurred on day 63 after the first vaccine or placebo injection. A few counts support this clone. The same CDR3 is also encoded by other DNA sequences in this sample.

Sequences were derived from peripheral blood, sampled in a trial of Ad26.COV2.S vaccine versus placebo. The sequence derives from a person between 18 and 60 years old who received the Ad26.COV2.S COVID-19 vaccine or a placebo. The V call is TRBV30, the J call TRBJ2-7; D remains unclear. The CDR3 is CAWSVPSYEQYF. For the CDR3, the DNA is TGTGCCTGGAGTGTACCTTCCTACGAGCAGTACTTC.